This is a list of T cell receptor beta chains from one sample in a study of blood T cell repertoires in COVID-19. TCRdb keeps only in-frame clones here, not all; method: immunoSEQ multiplex PCR. The sample contains 430,000 or so clones, nearly 90% of which appear only once. Sequenced input: PBMCs or T cells enriched from blood (not recorded which). Receptors originate from a woman under 30 who had been exposed to COVID-19. Both conserved end residues are part of each CDR3.

V gene: TRBV6-5
J gene: TRBJ1-1
CDR3 protein: CASTLVGGNTEAFF

V gene: TRBV7-2
J gene: TRBJ1-1
CDR3 protein: CASSPSRGSQGAFF

V gene: TRBV3-1/TRBV3-2
J gene: TRBJ2-1
CDR3 protein: CASSQELKLATNEQFF

V gene: TRBV3-1/TRBV3-2
J gene: TRBJ2-3
CDR3 protein: CASSQGPDTQYF

V gene: TRBV11-2
J gene: TRBJ1-5
CDR3 protein: CASSLDYTDQPQHF

V gene: TRBV11-1
J gene: TRBJ2-7
CDR3 protein: CASSFAGQGRYYEQYF

V gene: TRBV5-1
J gene: TRBJ2-2
CDR3 protein: CASEGTSGSVPGELFF

V gene: TRBV10-1
J gene: TRBJ2-7
CDR3 protein: CASSQPGQGHHEQYF

V gene: TRBV19
J gene: TRBJ1-2
CDR3 protein: CASSNYREGNYGYTF

V gene: TRBV18
J gene: TRBJ2-1
CDR3 protein: CASPSGQGWNEQFF

V gene: TRBV7-7
J gene: TRBJ2-1
CDR3 protein: CASSPGLAPGNEQFF

V gene: TRBV21-1
J gene: TRBJ1-5
CDR3 protein: CASSVGTGRNQPQHF

V gene: TRBV28
J gene: TRBJ2-7
CDR3 protein: CASSLYPQRGTPYEQYF

V gene: TRBV19
J gene: TRBJ1-5
CDR3 protein: CASSIASYRDSNQPQHF

V gene: TRBV7-2
J gene: TRBJ1-6
CDR3 protein: CASSPEGGAYNSPLHF

V gene: TRBV7-3
J gene: TRBJ2-3
CDR3 protein: CASSLTGVAVSTDTQYF

V gene: TRBV19
J gene: TRBJ2-3
CDR3 protein: CASTAGGSTQYF

V gene: TRBV29-1
J gene: TRBJ2-3
CDR3 protein: CSVGLAGGTDTQYF

V gene: TRBV5-4
J gene: TRBJ1-3
CDR3 protein: CASSLGGSGNTIYF

V gene: TRBV27
J gene: TRBJ2-7
CDR3 protein: CATARLAGALAYEQYF

V gene: TRBV28
J gene: TRBJ2-5
CDR3 protein: CASSAMVAGYRETQYF

V gene: TRBV3-1/TRBV3-2
J gene: TRBJ2-7
CDR3 protein: CASSPSMASGTHEQYF

V gene: TRBV12-2
J gene: TRBJ2-7
CDR3 protein: CASRLAITGGSYEQYF

V gene: TRBV28
J gene: TRBJ1-2
CDR3 protein: CASTVGANYGYTF

V gene: TRBV5-5
J gene: TRBJ2-7
CDR3 protein: CASSKRSLLSYEQYF

V gene: TRBV27
J gene: TRBJ2-3
CDR3 protein: CASSPNPSVVAGGWTDTQYF

V gene: TRBV7-2
J gene: TRBJ2-1
CDR3 protein: CASSLAIVYEQFF

V gene: TRBV28
J gene: TRBJ2-5
CDR3 protein: CASSSLQGETQYF

V gene: TRBV24-1
J gene: TRBJ2-3
CDR3 protein: CATSDLGPSGGYSTDTQYF

V gene: TRBV23-1
J gene: TRBJ2-2
CDR3 protein: CASSPTGDRLFF

V gene: TRBV21-1
J gene: TRBJ2-7
CDR3 protein: CASTRQDLADEQYF